The 9 T cell receptor beta chains below were found in one sample sequenced in a study of cytomegalovirus exposure and HLA in healthy donors. The PCR made use of 60 Vbeta and 13 Jbeta primers. The protocol was immunoSEQ multiplex PCR, while the TCRdb copy is restricted to in-frame clones and leaves out a portion. Of some 110,000 clones listed, about four fifths are singletons. What was sequenced was PBMCs. Receptors originate from a man aged 35 to 55 in good health and CMV-seronegative.

The V and J genes are TRBV7-2 and TRBJ2-2; TRBD1 matches at 7 bases. This CDR3 is 15 amino acids long. J lost 4 bases, V lost 4 bases, and 6 bases had no gene match. Germline CDR1 reads SGHTA; CDR2 reads FQGNSA. The CDR3 region is CASSYTGVGTGELFF. The CDR3 DNA is TGTGCCAGCAGCTATACAGGGGTCGGCACCGGGGAGCTGTTTTTT.

The V and J genes are TRBV4-1 and TRBJ2-7; tentative D call: TRBD2 (6 bases). V was clipped by 0 bases and J by 3 bases, with 12 bases between them. This CDR3 has 15 amino acids. Looked up from germline, CDR1 is MGHRA and CDR2 is YSYEKL. The CDR3 spells CASSQDRTISYEQYF. CDR3 sequence (DNA): TGCGCCAGCAGCCAAGATCGGACTATTAGCTACGAGCAGTACTTC.

The chain has TRBV2 and TRBJ2-1; TRBD1 matches 8 bases. Germline V gene sequence: CDR1 SNHLY, CDR2 FYNNEI. The CDR3 is 15 amino acids. Trimming removed 2 bases from V and 5 bases from J; junction bases left unmatched: 5. The CDR3 nucleotides are TGTGCCAGCAGTGAACCCGGGACAGGCAACAATGAGCAGTTCTTC. It yields the protein CASSEPGTGNNEQFF.

The chain joins TRBV25-1 to TRBJ2-1; 11 nucleotides line up with TRBD2. The CDR3 extends over 18 amino acids. The V segment lost 5 bases and the J segment 3 bases; nucleotides outside the gene matches: 12. Germline V gives CDR1 MGHDK, CDR2 SYGVNS. The CDR3 spells CASSPHGTSGSYYNEQFF. The CDR3 bases are TGTGCCAGCAGTCCCCACGGGACTAGCGGTTCCTACTACAATGAGCAGTTCTTC.

This clone appeared once. The chain has TRBV30 and TRBJ1-2, with D possibly being TRBD1 (5 bases). The CDR3 is 15 amino acids. V was pared by 0 bases and J by 8 bases, with 19 bases between. The V gene's germline CDR1 is GTSNPN and CDR2 SVGIG (reference sequence). Written as DNA, the CDR3 is TGTGCCTGGAGTGTAACTGGGACGGGGGGATTAGGCTACACCTTC. It codes for CAWSVTGTGGLGYTF.

J is TRBJ1-1 and V is TRBV6-6; 7 bases are a match to TRBD1. This CDR3 has 16 residues. Germline assignment: CDR1 MNHNY and CDR2 SVGAGI (reference sequence). The junction had 10 bases not matched to a gene; V was cut back by 5 bases and J by 1 base. CDR3 sequence (DNA): TGTGCCAGCAGTCCCCTGGGACAGCATGAGAACACTGAAGCTTTCTTT. It encodes CASSPLGQHENTEAFF.

This clone was observed a few times. The V call is TRBV27, the J call TRBJ2-5; 10 bases are a match to TRBD2. This CDR3 comprises 16 residues. CDR1 MNHEY and CDR2 SMNVEV come from the germline V gene (reference sequence). V shed 4 bases, J shed 5 bases, and the junction held 10 bases outside the gene matches. In DNA, the CDR3 is TGTGCCAGCAGTTCTAGCGGGGGCCCCCGGGGGGAGACCCAGTACTTC. It is translated as CASSSSGGPRGETQYF.

The chain has TRBV29-1 and TRBJ1-2, with D maybe TRBD1 (6 bases). The CDR3 contains 14 residues. Germline V lookup: CDR1 SQVTM, CDR2 ANQGSEA. V was cut by 3 bases and J by 0 bases, with 11 bases left in between. CDR3 region: CSVEGHQSNYGYTF. DNA for the CDR3: TGCAGCGTTGAGGGACACCAGTCTAACTATGGCTACACCTTC.

V and J are TRBV5-6 and TRBJ2-2; 11 nucleotides line up with TRBD2. V lost 4 bases to trimming and J lost 1 base; unmatched junction nucleotides: 3. Germline CDR1 and CDR2: SGHDT and YYEEEE. The CDR3 sequence is 16 residues long. The CDR3 protein is CASSQGLAGNTGELFF. The CDR3 DNA is TGTGCCAGCAGCCAAGGACTAGCGGGGAACACCGGGGAGCTGTTTTTT.